The 24 T cell receptor beta chains below come from one sample, sequenced in a study of T cell responses to AZD1222 COVID-19 vaccine. The data were produced by immunoSEQ multiplex PCR, yet TCRdb's version contains in-frame clones alone and is incomplete. The sample has fewer than 100,000 clones, nearly 90% seen once. The input for sequencing was peripheral blood, taken on day 0 of AZD1222 vaccination. The receptors were gathered from an adult in good health.

The V call is TRBV28, the J call TRBJ1-5; TRBD1 matches at 11 bases. Germline V gene lookup returns CDR1 MDHEN and CDR2 SYDVKM. The CDR3 is 14 residues long. V dropped 11 bases and J dropped 7; count of bases not matched to a gene: 10. The CDR3 spells CASRTGGLGQPQHF. The CDR3 DNA is TGTGCCTCAAGGACAGGGGGCTTGGGCCAGCCCCAGCATTTT.

The chain is built from TRBV6-5 and TRBJ1-2; D remains unclear. Per germline, CDR1 MNHEY and CDR2 SVGAGI. This CDR3 has 14 residues. V lost 5 bases, J lost 8 bases, and 18 bases lay in between. In DNA form, the CDR3 reads TGTGCCAGCAGTACTACCGAACGTCTTGGGGGCTACACCTTC. Protein sequence: CASSTTERLGGYTF.

This clone appeared once. The chain employs TRBV3-1 (or the pseudogene TRBV3-2) and TRBJ2-4; D is ambiguous. Germline CDR1 is LGHDT and CDR2 is YNNKEL (reference sequence). Trimming removed 3 bases from V and 4 bases from J, with 13 bases in between. The CDR3 loop spans 15 amino acids. The CDR3 DNA follows: TGTGCCAGCAGCCAGACACTAAACCCAAAAAACATTCAGTACTTC. This translates into CASSQTLNPKNIQYF.

The chain links TRBV19 to TRBJ1-2; D perhaps matches TRBD1 (5 bases). The CDR3 is 15 amino acids. Trimming left V 4 bases short and J 2 bases short, with 14 bases between. Germline CDR1 is LNHDA and CDR2 is SQIVND (reference sequence). CDR3 amino acids: CASSTQGTLNYGYTF. The CDR3, as DNA: TGTGCCAGTAGTACCCAGGGAACACTAAACTATGGCTACACCTTC.

This chain uses TRBV4-2 with TRBJ2-2, with TRBD1 matching over 7 bases. The CDR3 covers 16 residues. Trimming at V came to 1 base and at J to 5 bases, leaving 7 bases not matched to a gene. Germline lookup yields CDR1 LGHNA and CDR2 YNFKEQ. Here the CDR3 DNA reads TGTGCCAGCAGCCAAGCACAGGGGTCTCTTACCGGGGAGCTGTTTTTT. Its translation: CASSQAQGSLTGELFF.

This clone showed up just once. The gene calls are TRBV11-1 and TRBJ1-4, with 7 bases matching TRBD1. CDR3 length: 15 residues. Germline assignment: CDR1 SGHAT and CDR2 FQDESV (reference sequence). Losses at the gene ends were 5 bases for V and 5 bases for J; bases not matched to a gene: 8. In nucleotides, the CDR3 is TGTGCCAGCAGCAAACGGACAGGTGCGAATGAAAAACTGTTTTTT. It yields the protein CASSKRTGANEKLFF.

The chain's CDR3 is CASSDLLGSTGANVLTF. CDR3 DNA: TGTGCCAGCAGTGATCTATTAGGGTCAACTGGGGCCAACGTCCTGACTTTC. The chain combines TRBV2 with TRBJ2-6; no reliable D call. The germline V gene has CDR1 SNHLY and CDR2 FYNNEI. Trimming took off 3 bases at V and 2 bases at J, with 14 bases between the two ends. This CDR3 region has 17 residues. Full variable domain (missing parts from reference TRBV2 and TRBJ2-6): EPEVTQTPSHQVTQMGQEVILRCVPISNHLYFYWYRQILGQKVEFLVSFYNNEISEKSEIFDDQFSVERPDGSNFTLKIRSTKLEDSAMYFCASSDLLGSTGANVLTFGAGSRLTVL.

The chain carries TRBV7-8 and TRBJ2-1, with TRBD2 as a possible D gene (5 bases). Trimming stripped 1 base from V and 8 bases from J, with 15 bases between. The germline V gene has CDR1 SGHVS and CDR2 FQNEAQ. The CDR3 spans 15 residues. The CDR3 sequence is CASSLGLARGHEQFF. The CDR3 DNA sequence: TGTGCCAGCAGCTTAGGATTGGCGCGAGGGCATGAGCAGTTCTTC.

This rearrangement joins TRBV27 to TRBJ2-7, with 12 bases aligning to TRBD2. V dropped 1 base and J dropped 0; count of bases not matched to a gene: 7. This CDR3 has 18 amino acids. Looked up from germline, CDR1 is MNHEY and CDR2 is SMNVEV (reference sequence). The CDR3 DNA is TGTGCCAGCAGTTTATACCCTAGCGGGGGGGAAAGCTCCTACGAGCAGTACTTC. It translates to CASSLYPSGGESSYEQYF.

The rearrangement links TRBV27 to TRBJ2-7, with 9 bases identical to TRBD1. V was pared by 5 bases and J by 2 bases, with 4 bases of the junction left unmatched. The CDR3 is made up of 14 amino acids. Germline V gene sequence: CDR1 MNHEY, CDR2 SMNVEV (reference sequence). The chain's CDR3 is CASSPDRGTYEQYF. As DNA, the CDR3 is TGTGCCAGCAGTCCGGACAGGGGCACCTACGAGCAGTACTTC.

This clone was counted only a few times. This sequence joins TRBV7-9 and TRBJ2-3; D is ambiguous. The CDR3 contains 15 residues. Germline V lookup: CDR1 SEHNR, CDR2 FQNEAQ (reference sequence). V dropped 4 bases and J dropped 3 bases, with 14 bases sitting between them. CDR3 DNA: TGTGCCAGCAGCTCTTGGTTCGGAGCGACAGATACGCAGTATTTT. Translation: CASSSWFGATDTQYF. The complete variable domain, with remaining parts taken from reference TRBV7-9 and TRBJ2-3, reads DTGVSQNPRHKITKRGQNVTFRCDPISEHNRLYWYRQTLGQGPEFLTYFQNEAQLEKSRLLSDRFSAERPKGSFSTLEIQRTEQGDSAMYLCASSSWFGATDTQYFGPGTRLTVL.

The CDR3 nucleotides read TGTGCCAGCTCAACGGGACCCGCGAACACCGGGGAGCTGTTTTTT. This gives the protein CASSTGPANTGELFF. V gene TRBV7-2 combines with J gene TRBJ2-2, with D perhaps TRBD1 or TRBD2 (5 bases each). The CDR3 covers 15 residues. Per the germline V gene, CDR1 is SGHTA and CDR2 is FQGNSA. V was pared by 8 bases and J by 0 bases, with 13 bases between.

This clone was seen a few times. The J gene is TRBJ1-2, the V gene TRBV4-3; 11 nucleotides agree with TRBD1. The CDR3 runs 16 residues. V was pared by 3 bases and J by 8 bases, with 11 bases of the junction left unmatched. CDR1 and CDR2 (germline): LGHNA, YSLEER. The CDR3 loop reads CASSHFRGQGAEGYTF. The CDR3 nucleotides are TGCGCCAGCAGCCACTTCAGAGGACAGGGGGCAGAGGGCTACACCTTC.

In this sample, this clone turned up a few times. The chain combines TRBV5-6 with TRBJ2-7; unclear D gene. Germline loops: CDR1 SGHDT, CDR2 YYEEEE. Trimming left V 3 bases short and J 2 bases short, with 12 bases between. The CDR3 is 14 residues long. CDR3: CASSSGTLTYEQYF. DNA for the CDR3: TGTGCCAGCAGCTCCGGTACCCTGACCTACGAGCAGTACTTC.

Written as DNA, the CDR3 is TGTGCCTGGAATACAGGGAGGTCACCCCTCCACTTT. Translation gives CAWNTGRSPLHF. V and J are TRBV30 and TRBJ1-6, with D perhaps TRBD1 (6 bases). Germline CDR1 is GTSNPN and CDR2 is SVGIG (reference sequence). The CDR3 totals 12 residues. V was cut by 4 bases and J by 10 bases, with 11 bases left in between.

The gene calls are TRBV10-3 and TRBJ1-1; D not certain. The CDR3 spans 13 residues. The V gene's germline CDR1 is ENHRY and CDR2 SYGVKD. Trimming removed 2 bases at V and 1 base at J, with 5 bases between. As DNA, the CDR3 is TGTGCCATCAGTGAGGGTCAGAACACTGAAGCTTTCTTT. The encoded protein is CAISEGQNTEAFF.

V is TRBV18 and J is TRBJ1-6, with 7 bases fitting TRBD1. Germline values: CDR1 KGHSH, CDR2 LQKENI. With V trimmed by 5 bases and J by 8 bases, 6 bases remained unmatched. The CDR3 length is 14 residues. The chain's CDR3 is CASSEVDRDSPLHF. Written as DNA, the CDR3 is TGTGCCAGCTCAGAAGTCGACAGGGATTCACCCCTCCACTTT.

V gene TRBV7-3 combines with J gene TRBJ2-3; weak D call: TRBD2 (6 bases). The V and J ends lost 5 bases and 4 bases respectively, with 10 bases between them. This CDR3 is built from 13 residues. Per germline, CDR1 SGHTA and CDR2 FQGTGA. The CDR3 loop reads CASSGLAADTQYF. CDR3 nucleotides: TGTGCCAGCAGCGGGTTAGCGGCAGATACGCAGTATTTT.

V usage is TRBV30 and J usage is TRBJ1-1; TRBD1 is a possible D gene (5 bases). The CDR3 has 19 amino acids. Germline-derived CDR1 and CDR2 are GTSNPN and SVGIG (reference sequence). V was clipped by 2 bases and J by 3 bases, with 28 bases between them. CDR3 protein: CAWSPWGGVGPSGDTEAFF. CDR3 bases: TGTGCCTGGAGTCCGTGGGGGGGGGTTGGGCCCTCCGGGGACACTGAAGCTTTCTTT.

This chain connects TRBV13 to TRBJ1-6; D call uncertain. The V gene lost 0 bases and the J gene lost 9 bases, with 9 bases spanning the gap. CDR3 length equals 14 residues. Germline V lookup: CDR1 PRHDT, CDR2 FYEKMQ (reference sequence). CDR3 coding DNA: TGTGCCAGCAGCTTAGGGGGAATCGGTTCACCCCTCCACTTT. Protein sequence: CASSLGGIGSPLHF.

This clone was detected only once. The chain has TRBV4-1 and TRBJ1-2; D is unresolved. Trimming removed 2 bases at V and 2 bases at J, with 12 bases between. In germline, CDR1 is MGHRA, CDR2 YSYEKL. This CDR3 is 15 amino acids long. Here the CDR3 reads CASSQLTLANYGYTF. CDR3 DNA: TGCGCCAGCAGCCAACTGACACTCGCAAACTATGGCTACACCTTC.

The sample holds one count of this clone. This chain links TRBV11-1 with TRBJ2-7; D uncertain. V was shortened by 0 bases and J by 5 bases, with 5 bases between the two germline ends. The germline V gene encodes CDR1 SGHAT and CDR2 FQDESV (reference sequence). The CDR3 is made up of 12 amino acids. CDR3 loop: CASSLARNEQYF. The CDR3 DNA is TGTGCCAGCAGCTTAGCCCGCAACGAGCAGTACTTC.

The rearrangement links TRBV9 to TRBJ2-5; possibly TRBD1 or TRBD2 for D (5 bases each). The V end was cut by 0 bases, the J end by 4 bases, with 16 bases between. Per germline, CDR1 SGDLS and CDR2 YYNGEE. The CDR3 sequence is 16 residues long. CDR3 DNA sequence: TGTGCCAGCAGCGTAGCTTTGAGGGGCCAGGGAGAGACCCAGTACTTC. This sequence encodes CASSVALRGQGETQYF.

This clone was observed a handful of times. The chain's CDR3 is CASSARGPNTGELFF. The CDR3 DNA follows: TGTGCCAGCAGCGCCAGGGGCCCGAACACCGGGGAGCTGTTTTTT. This chain joins TRBV9 and TRBJ2-2, with a weak D call TRBD1 (6 bases). Germline values: CDR1 SGDLS, CDR2 YYNGEE. This CDR3 is built from 15 residues. V lost 3 bases and J 0 bases, leaving 9 bases between the germline ends.